These 29 T cell receptor beta chains share one sample of origin, sequenced in a study of blood T cell repertoires in COVID-19 (dated by TCRdb to the early 2020s). Preparation of the library involved the immunoSEQ multiplex PCR assay. The clones in this table, taken by TCRdb from immuneACCESS, are in-frame only. Not every clone is retained; where verified, under half of the shortfall comes from an unresolved V gene, and the cause of the rest is unknown. The sample includes some 190,000 clones, with 80% observed a single time. Jointly, the top ten make up approximately 6.9% of the sample. The sequencing sample was made of peripheral blood. The receptors come from a man aged 60-69 years with acute or convalescent COVID-19.

V gene TRBV7-9 combines with J gene TRBJ1-2, with D possibly TRBD1 on 6 matching bases. The germline V gene encodes CDR1 SEHNR and CDR2 FQNEAQ (reference sequence). V was trimmed by 3 bases and J by 7 bases, leaving 9 bases between them. CDR3 length: 12 amino acids. As DNA, the CDR3 is TGTGCCAGCAGCTTTAGCAGGGGTGGCTACACCTTC. As protein: CASSFSRGGYTF.

Comment on this clone: Distinct nucleotide sequences in the sample also encode this CDR3. The CDR3 region is CASSAGTDTQYF. CDR3 sequence (DNA): TGTGCCAGCAGTGCGGGAACAGATACGCAGTATTTT. The chain carries TRBV2 and TRBJ2-3; possible D gene TRBD2, 5 bases. This CDR3 has 12 residues. CDR1 and CDR2 from the germline V gene are SNHLY and FYNNEI. V shed 4 bases and J shed 3 bases, with 5 bases lying between them.

The chain carries TRBV7-9 and TRBJ1-5; 8 nucleotides match TRBD1. This CDR3 has 15 residues. Trimming at V came to 5 bases and at J to 4 bases, leaving 7 bases not matched to a gene. Germline-derived CDR1 and CDR2 are SEHNR and FQNEAQ (reference sequence). The CDR3 bases are TGTGCCAGCAGCACCGGACAGGGAGAAAATCAGCCCCAGCATTTT. It encodes CASSTGQGENQPQHF.

The genes are TRBV5-1 and TRBJ2-7; weak D call: TRBD2 (6 bases). Trimming pared 3 bases from V and 4 bases from J, leaving 17 bases between. The CDR3 is made up of 15 amino acids. Germline CDR1 is SGHRS and CDR2 is YFSETQ. CDR3 residues: CASSSTRELVYEQYF. DNA of the CDR3: TGCGCCAGCAGCTCTACTCGGGAGCTGGTTTACGAGCAGTACTTC.

This chain uses TRBV20-1 with TRBJ2-1, with D uncertain. Germline V gives CDR1 DFQATT, CDR2 SNEGSKA (reference sequence). V was cut by 3 bases and J by 7 bases, with 7 bases left in between. CDR3 length equals 11 residues. CDR3 sequence (DNA): TGCAGTGCTAGCTCCCTGAATGAGCAGTTCTTC. Its protein product is CSASSLNEQFF.

V is TRBV30 and J is TRBJ2-7, with TRBD2 matching over 13 bases. With 2 bases clipped from V and 4 bases from J, the junction kept 2 bases outside the gene matches. The CDR3 is made up of 14 amino acids. CDR1 and CDR2 (germline): GTSNPN, SVGIG (reference sequence). CDR3 residues: CAWSWTSGGYEQYF. The CDR3 DNA follows: TGTGCCTGGAGTTGGACTAGCGGGGGATACGAGCAGTACTTC.

J is TRBJ2-2 and V is TRBV10-2; 13 nucleotides match TRBD2. CDR3 length: 18 residues. With V trimmed by 0 bases and J by 6 bases, 7 bases remained unmatched. From germline, CDR1 is WSHSY and CDR2 SAAADI. CDR3 DNA: TGCGCCAGCAGTGAGTCTAATCGTGGACTAGCGGGAGCCGGGGAGCTGTTTTTT. Translated, it gives CASSESNRGLAGAGELFF.

The chain couples TRBV6-5 to TRBJ2-2, with D possibly being TRBD2 (5 bases). This CDR3 is 14 amino acids long. Germline V gene sequence: CDR1 MNHEY, CDR2 SVGAGI. With 4 bases removed from V and 6 bases from J, the gap between germline ends came to 12 bases. CDR3 sequence reads: CASSSPKAAGELFF. CDR3 nucleotides: TGTGCCAGCAGTTCTCCCAAAGCGGCCGGGGAGCTGTTTTTT.

This clone was detected ten times or more. The chain carries TRBV29-1 and TRBJ2-7, with 8 bases identical to TRBD1. CDR1 is SQVTM and CDR2 is ANQGSEA in the germline V gene. The CDR3 has 13 amino acids. V gave up 7 bases and J gave up 3 bases; unmatched junction bases: 8. The CDR3 region has the DNA TGCAGCGCCTCAGGACAGGGAGACTACGAGCAGTACTTC. Protein sequence: CSASGQGDYEQYF.

The V gene is TRBV21-1, the J gene TRBJ2-7; the D call of TRBD2 is as the table states it, not checked on the DNA. TRBV21-1 is flagged as a pseudogene. This CDR3 spans 18 amino acids. In nucleotides, the CDR3 is TGTGCCAGCAGCAAAGGGGCCTCGTCGGGAGTAAGGCATTACGAGCAGTACTTC. Translating it yields CASSKGASSGVRHYEQYF.

V usage is TRBV6-5 and J usage is TRBJ2-7; 9 bases are a match to TRBD2. J lost 0 bases, V lost 7 bases, and 7 bases had no gene match. Germline CDR1 is MNHEY and CDR2 is SVGAGI. This CDR3 has 15 residues. The CDR3 loop is CASTHAGGPSYEQYF. The CDR3 DNA reads as TGTGCCAGCACCCACGCGGGAGGGCCCTCCTACGAGCAGTACTTC.

The rearrangement links TRBV7-2 to TRBJ2-2, with 10 bases that match TRBD2. Unmatched junction bases numbered 3, after V lost 1 base and J lost 1 base. The CDR3 runs to 17 residues. Germline V gene sequence: CDR1 SGHTA, CDR2 FQGNSA. The DNA of the CDR3 is TGTGCCAGCAGCTTAGAAGGACTAGCGGAGAACACCGGGGAGCTGTTTTTT. This translates into CASSLEGLAENTGELFF. Combining the CDR3 with reference TRBV7-2 and TRBJ2-2 gives the whole variable domain GAGVSQSPSNKVTEKGKDVELRCDPISGHTALYWYRQSLGQGLEFLIYFQGNSAPDKSGLPSDRFSAERTGGSVSTLTIQRTQQEDSAVYLCASSLEGLAENTGELFFGEGSRLTVL.

The chain carries TRBV24-1 and TRBJ1-4; 8 bases are shared with TRBD1. The V and J ends lost 4 bases and 4 bases, in that order; junction bases with no gene match: 4. The germline gives CDR1 KGHDR, CDR2 SFDVKD. This CDR3 comprises 15 residues. The CDR3 region has the DNA TGTGCCACCAGTGAAACCGGGACAGGTAATGAAAAACTGTTTTTT. This translates into CATSETGTGNEKLFF.

The rearrangement joins TRBV24-1 to TRBJ1-1, with D perhaps matching TRBD1 (6 bases). Trimming pared 3 bases from V and 3 bases from J, leaving 13 bases between. Germline CDR1 and CDR2: KGHDR and SFDVKD. The CDR3 has 15 amino acids. CDR3 DNA: TGTGCCACCAGTGATCGACAGGTGTGGGACACTGAAGCTTTCTTT. This gives the protein CATSDRQVWDTEAFF.

CDR3 nucleotide sequence: TGTGCCAGCCCCCTTAATCTGGGAAACACCATATATTTT. Translated, it gives CASPLNLGNTIYF. V and J are TRBV5-8 and TRBJ1-3; D gene unclear. The CDR3 length is 13 residues. V lost 7 bases and J lost 4, with 12 bases in between. CDR1 SGHTS and CDR2 YDEGEE come from the germline V gene.

V is TRBV27 and J is TRBJ2-2, with TRBD1 as a possible D gene (7 bases). The CDR3 extends over 14 amino acids. Per the germline V gene, CDR1 is MNHEY and CDR2 is SMNVEV (reference sequence). V lost 3 bases and J lost 7, with 12 bases in between. CDR3 residues: CASSFQGGGGELFF. CDR3 bases: TGTGCCAGCAGTTTTCAGGGGGGCGGCGGGGAGCTGTTTTTT.

This sequence joins TRBV3-1 (or the pseudogene TRBV3-2) and TRBJ1-2; a possible D gene is TRBD1 (5 bases). V lost 4 bases, J lost 4 bases, and 10 bases lay in between. The CDR3 spans 13 residues. Germline CDR1 is LGHDT and CDR2 is YNNKEL (reference sequence). Here the CDR3 DNA reads TGTGCCAGCAGCCCCGACAGTGCCTATGGCTACACCTTC. Translating it yields CASSPDSAYGYTF.

This clone showed up just once. V gene TRBV7-9 combines with J gene TRBJ1-1, with D tentatively TRBD1 (5 bases). Germline V gene lookup returns CDR1 SEHNR and CDR2 FQNEAQ (reference sequence). Trimming stripped 0 bases from V and 2 bases from J, with 16 bases between. This CDR3 contains 17 residues. CDR3 region: CASSLAVGGTSNTEAFF. The CDR3, as DNA: TGTGCCAGCAGCTTAGCGGTAGGAGGGACCTCTAACACTGAAGCTTTCTTT.

V and J are TRBV27 and TRBJ2-3; TRBD2 matches at 7 bases. The V segment lost 3 bases and the J segment 1 base; nucleotides outside the gene matches: 7. The V gene's germline CDR1 is MNHEY and CDR2 SMNVEV (reference sequence). CDR3 size: 16 residues. The CDR3, as DNA: TGTGCCAGCAGTTTGCTGTCCAGCGGGGGCACAGATACGCAGTATTTT. Translated, it gives CASSLLSSGGTDTQYF.

As regards this clone: The DNA is omitted, as the CDR3 cannot be located on it reliably, and the CDR3 follows TCRdb's listing. The chain carries TRBV12-1 and TRBJ1-5. TRBV12-1 is a known pseudogene. The CDR3 is made up of 15 amino acids, end residues included. CDR3 region: CASSFGRGSNQPQHF.

The chain uses TRBV24-1 and TRBJ2-2; weak D call: TRBD2 (5 bases). The CDR3 is made up of 16 amino acids. V was shortened by 5 bases and J by 7 bases, with 19 bases between the two germline ends. The germline V gene encodes CDR1 KGHDR and CDR2 SFDVKD. The CDR3: CATSGPRDYFIGELFF. CDR3 bases: TGTGCCACCAGTGGTCCGAGGGATTACTTCATCGGGGAGCTGTTTTTT.

This chain connects TRBV4-3 to TRBJ1-6; 8 bases map to TRBD1. CDR3 length: 14 amino acids. The V gene's germline CDR1 is LGHNA and CDR2 YSLEER. Unmatched junction bases numbered 4, after V lost 3 bases and J lost 9 bases. The CDR3 DNA reads TGCGCCAGCAGCCACGGACAGGGCGGTTCACCCCTCCACTTT. Translation: CASSHGQGGSPLHF.

The CDR3 spells CASTRASTDTQYF. The CDR3 DNA reads as TGCGCCAGCACCAGGGCTAGCACAGATACGCAGTATTTT. The rearrangement uses TRBV10-2 and TRBJ2-3; D may be TRBD1 (5 bases). The germline V gene encodes CDR1 WSHSY and CDR2 SAAADI. Trimming took off 7 bases at V and 0 bases at J, with 8 bases between the two ends. The CDR3 sequence is 13 residues long.

The chain has TRBV9 and TRBJ1-1; the D gene is possibly TRBD1 (6 bases). Germline V gene data show CDR1 as SGDLS and CDR2 as YYNGEE. This CDR3 has 15 residues. V was pared by 1 base and J by 4 bases, with 14 bases between. CDR3 DNA: TGTGCCAGCAGCGTAAGAGGGGGGGAGGGCACTGAAGCTTTCTTT. This encodes CASSVRGGEGTEAFF.

The V call is TRBV6-5, the J call TRBJ2-5, with D possibly matching TRBD2 (5 bases). Trimming removed 5 bases at V and 5 bases at J, with 15 bases between. Germline lookup yields CDR1 MNHEY and CDR2 SVGAGI. The CDR3 is 14 amino acids. The DNA of the CDR3 is TGTGCCAGCAGTCTAAGGACTGAGATGGAGACCCAGTACTTC. Its protein is CASSLRTEMETQYF.

The gene calls are TRBV11-2 and TRBJ2-1, with 7 bases lining up with TRBD2. V lost 5 bases, J lost 2 bases, and 9 bases stayed unmatched. Germline values: CDR1 SGHAT, CDR2 FQNNGV. The CDR3 runs 16 residues. CDR3: CASSRASGGAYNEQFF. The CDR3 nucleotides are TGTGCCAGCAGCCGGGCTAGCGGAGGTGCCTACAATGAGCAGTTCTTC.

In DNA form, the CDR3 reads TGTGCCAGCAGCCGGACAGGGATCGGAGAGCAGTTCTTC. Amino acids: CASSRTGIGEQFF. This chain connects TRBV11-2 to TRBJ2-1, with 8 bases fitting TRBD1. The CDR3 covers 13 residues. Trimming cost V 5 bases and J 10 bases; bases outside gene matches: 7. Germline-derived CDR1 and CDR2 are SGHAT and FQNNGV.

V is TRBV12-3 or TRBV12-4 and J is TRBJ1-4; D is unclear. The CDR3 has 13 amino acids. V lost 3 bases to trimming and J lost 8 bases, with 10 bases between them. The CDR3 bases are TGTGCCAGCAGTTTTACACGGGTAGAAAAACTGTTTTTT. It codes for CASSFTRVEKLFF.

This chain connects TRBV7-2 to TRBJ2-7; 11 bases fit TRBD2. CDR1 is SGHTA, CDR2 FQGNSA, per germline. V lost 0 bases and J lost 2; bases outside the gene matches: 0. The CDR3 extends over 15 amino acids. Here the CDR3 reads CASSLASGRAYEQYF. The CDR3 DNA reads as TGTGCCAGCAGCTTAGCTAGCGGGAGGGCCTACGAGCAGTACTTC.